The 12 T cell receptor beta chains below come from one sample, sequenced in a study of blood T cell repertoires in COVID-19. TCRdb's table, derived via immunoSEQ multiplex PCR, lists solely in-frame clones and lacks some. The table records approximately 230,000 clones, 88% of them present only once. Sample: peripheral blood. Every receptor here comes from a man older than 75 with acute or convalescent COVID-19.

The rearrangement uses TRBV16 and TRBJ1-3, with 7 positions matching TRBD1. The trim removed 5 bases at V and 1 base at J, leaving 11 bases unmatched. The CDR3 extends over 17 amino acids. The germline V gene encodes CDR1 KGHSY and CDR2 FQNENV. In nucleotides, the CDR3 is TGTGCCAGCAGCAAGTTCCGGGACAGAAAATCTGGAAACACCATATATTTT. Its translation is CASSKFRDRKSGNTIYF.

This clone was recorded only once. The genes are TRBV28 and TRBJ2-1; 8 nucleotides line up with TRBD2. Germline CDR1 and CDR2: MDHEN and SYDVKM. The V and J ends lost 10 bases and 14 bases, in that order; junction bases with no gene match: 7. This CDR3 spans 10 amino acids. The chain's CDR3 is CATPGTRKFF. The CDR3 DNA sequence: TGTGCCACCCCAGGGACTAGAAAGTTCTTC. Together with reference TRBV28 and TRBJ2-1, the CDR3 gives the full variable domain: DVKVTQSSRYLVKRTGEKVFLECVQDMDHENMFWYRQDPGLGLRLIYFSYDVKMKEKGDIPEGYSVSREKKERFSLILESASTNQTSMYLCATPGTRKFFGPGTRLTVL.

The chain is built from TRBV5-1 and TRBJ1-2, with a weak D call TRBD1 (5 bases). The CDR3 has 15 residues. Germline CDR1 SGHRS, CDR2 YFSETQ. Trimming shortened V by 0 bases and J by 2 bases, and 11 bases separated the two germline ends. This chain's CDR3 is CASSLATDGNYGYTF. DNA of the CDR3: TGCGCCAGCAGCTTGGCGACAGACGGGAACTATGGCTACACCTTC.

This chain links TRBV7-3 with TRBJ2-2; TRBD2 is a possible D gene (6 bases). V dropped 6 bases and J dropped 4 bases, with 15 bases sitting between them. Germline V lookup: CDR1 SGHTA, CDR2 FQGTGA. This CDR3 has 15 amino acids. Here the CDR3 DNA reads TGTGCCAGCAGAGAACTCCAGGGAGGCACCGGGGAGCTGTTTTTT. The encoded protein is CASRELQGGTGELFF.

This chain uses TRBV5-1 with TRBJ2-2, with 11 bases matching TRBD2. CDR1 and CDR2 from the germline V gene are SGHRS and YFSETQ. Trimming took 4 bases from V and 6 from J; bases not matched to a gene: 8. CDR3 length: 16 residues. CDR3 loop: CASSQGTSGSAGELFF. Here the CDR3 DNA reads TGCGCCAGCAGCCAGGGCACTAGCGGGAGTGCCGGGGAGCTGTTTTTT.

V and J are TRBV15 and TRBJ2-2; no clear D gene. Germline CDR1 and CDR2: LNHNV and YYDKDF (reference sequence). CDR3 length: 13 residues. Trimming cost V 0 bases and J 7 bases, with 6 bases left between them. DNA for the CDR3: TGTGCCACCAGCAGAGACCCCTACGGGGAGCTGTTTTTT. It yields the protein CATSRDPYGELFF.

V and J are TRBV6-5 and TRBJ1-1; no clear D. Trimming removed 6 bases from V and 1 base from J, with 15 bases in between. The CDR3 runs 15 residues. Looked up from germline, CDR1 is MNHEY and CDR2 is SVGAGI. CDR3 protein: CASRRDGLPNTEAFF. In nucleotides, the CDR3 is TGTGCCAGCAGGCGAGACGGACTCCCGAACACTGAAGCTTTCTTT.

The chain has TRBV5-1 and TRBJ1-4, with D possibly TRBD1 on 5 matching bases. Trimming took 4 bases from V and 2 from J, leaving 12 bases between them. This CDR3 spans 15 amino acids. Germline CDR1 and CDR2: SGHRS and YFSETQ. The CDR3 sequence is CASSPEGWTNEKLFF. The CDR3 DNA follows: TGCGCCAGCAGCCCGGAGGGGTGGACTAATGAAAAACTGTTTTTT.

Points on this clone: Distinct nucleotide sequences in the sample also encode this CDR3. The chain employs TRBV27 and TRBJ2-7; D gene uncertain. Germline V gives CDR1 MNHEY, CDR2 SMNVEV (reference sequence). The CDR3 has 14 amino acids. V lost 0 bases and J 0 bases, leaving 6 bases between the germline ends. The CDR3 nucleotides are TGTGCCAGCAGTTTATCGCCCGGCTCCTACGAGCAGTACTTC. This sequence encodes CASSLSPGSYEQYF.

The chain is built from TRBV5-5 and TRBJ1-1; weak D call: TRBD1 (6 bases). Germline CDR1 is SGHKS and CDR2 is YYEKEE (reference sequence). V dropped 4 bases and J dropped 3 bases, with 19 bases sitting between them. CDR3 length: 16 residues. CDR3 sequence reads: CASSADWYRVDTEAFF. CDR3 DNA: TGTGCCAGCAGCGCCGATTGGTACAGGGTGGACACTGAAGCTTTCTTT. The variable domain in full, completed from reference TRBV5-5 and TRBJ1-1, reads DAGVTQSPTHLIKTRGQQVTLRCSPISGHKSVSWYQQVLGQGPQFIFQYYEKEERGRGNFPDRFSARQFPNYSSELNVNALLLGDSALYLCASSADWYRVDTEAFFGQGTRLTVV.

CDR3 amino acids: CASSLVINSYEQYF. Here the CDR3 DNA reads TGTGCCAGCAGCTTGGTAATAAACTCCTACGAGCAGTACTTC. The chain uses TRBV5-4 and TRBJ2-7, with D unresolved. The CDR3 covers 14 residues. Per the germline V gene, CDR1 is SGHNT and CDR2 is YYREEE (reference sequence). V lost 0 bases and J lost 0, with 7 bases in between.

This sequence joins TRBV2 and TRBJ1-5; 10 nucleotides align to TRBD1. CDR1 SNHLY and CDR2 FYNNEI come from the germline V gene. V lost 3 bases, J lost 5 bases, and 1 base stayed unmatched. This CDR3 spans 14 amino acids. DNA of the CDR3: TGTGCCAGCAGTGAGGGACAGGGGCATCAGCCCCAGCATTTT. Translated, it gives CASSEGQGHQPQHF.